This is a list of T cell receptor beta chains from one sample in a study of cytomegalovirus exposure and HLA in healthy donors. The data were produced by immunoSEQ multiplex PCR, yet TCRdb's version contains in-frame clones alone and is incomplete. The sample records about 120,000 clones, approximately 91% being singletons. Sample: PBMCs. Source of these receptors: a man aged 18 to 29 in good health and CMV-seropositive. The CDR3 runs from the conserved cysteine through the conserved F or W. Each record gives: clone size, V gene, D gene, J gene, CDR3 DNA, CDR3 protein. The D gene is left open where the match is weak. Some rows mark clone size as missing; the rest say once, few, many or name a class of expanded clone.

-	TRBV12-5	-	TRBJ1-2	TGTGCTAGTGGTTTGGGCGGGCAGTTACGAGGCTACACCTTC	CASGLGGQLRGYTF
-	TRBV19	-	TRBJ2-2	TGTGCCAGTAGCCCCTCAGGGGTAATCCGGACCGGGGAGCTGTTTTTT	CASSPSGVIRTGELFF
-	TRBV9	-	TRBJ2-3	TGTGCCAGCAGCGTACCAGGGTCAGATACGCAGTATTTT	CASSVPGSDTQYF
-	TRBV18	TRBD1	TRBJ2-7	TGTGCCAGCTCACTCGAGACAGGGGCCTACGAGCAGTACTTC	CASSLETGAYEQYF
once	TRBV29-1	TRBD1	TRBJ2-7	TGCAGCGTTGCCACGGGACAGGGGGACTACGAGCAGTACTTC	CSVATGQGDYEQYF
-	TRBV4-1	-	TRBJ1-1	TGCGCCAGCAGCCAAATAAAGTGGGGATACAGGGTTGAAAACACTGAAGCTTTCTTT	CASSQIKWGYRVENTEAFF
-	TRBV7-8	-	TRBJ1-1	TGTGCCAGCAGCTTAGCTCTCAACACTGAAGCTTTCTTT	CASSLALNTEAFF
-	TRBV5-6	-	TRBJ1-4	TGTGCCAGCAGCTTGGGTCAGAATGAAAAACTGTTTTTT	CASSLGQNEKLFF
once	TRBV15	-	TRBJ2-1	TGTGCCACCAGCAGAGATTCTCGCGGGGATCCTGACAATGAGCAGTTCTTC	CATSRDSRGDPDNEQFF
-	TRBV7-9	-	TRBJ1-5	TGTGCCAGCAGCTTAAAAGGGGGTATCAATCAGCCCCAGCATTTT	CASSLKGGINQPQHF
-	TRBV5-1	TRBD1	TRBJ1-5	TGCGCCAGCAGCTTGGACAGGGGTCCGCAGCATTTT	CASSLDRGPQHF
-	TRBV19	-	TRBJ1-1	TGTGCCAGTAATCATGACAGGAACACTGAAGCTTTCTTT	CASNHDRNTEAFF
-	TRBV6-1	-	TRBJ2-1	TGTGCCAGCAGTTCCCAACTCCACAATGAGCAGTTCTTC	CASSSQLHNEQFF
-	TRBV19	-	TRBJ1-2	TGTGCCAGTAGTGACCCGGGACAATTATACTATGGCTACACCTTC	CASSDPGQLYYGYTF
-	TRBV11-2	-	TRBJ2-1	TGTGCCAGCAGCTTAGTGGGGGCACGTGAGCAGTTCTTC	CASSLVGAREQFF
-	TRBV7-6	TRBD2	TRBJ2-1	TGTGCCAGCAGCCTCCGGACTAGCGGGTCCTACAATGAGCAGTTCTTC	CASSLRTSGSYNEQFF
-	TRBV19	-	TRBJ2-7	TGTGCCAGTAGTATTACGAGGGCCTACGAGCAGTACTTC	CASSITRAYEQYF
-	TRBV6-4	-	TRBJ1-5	TGTGCCAGCAGTGACTCGAGTTTACAGGGTAGCAATCAGCCCCAGCATTTT	CASSDSSLQGSNQPQHF
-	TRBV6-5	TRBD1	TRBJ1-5	TGTGCCAGCAGTTACCGGGACAGGGCGGATCAGCCCCAGCATTTT	CASSYRDRADQPQHF
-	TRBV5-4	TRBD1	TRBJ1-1	TGTGCCAGCAGCCAATGGTCTACAGGGGTTAACACTGAAGCTTTCTTT	CASSQWSTGVNTEAFF
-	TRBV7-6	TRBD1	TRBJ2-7	TGTGCCAGCAGCTCCGGGACAGGGTCGTGGGAGCAGTACTTC	CASSSGTGSWEQYF
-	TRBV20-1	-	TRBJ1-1	TGCAGTGGGTTGGCGGAGAGGGCTTTCTTT	CSGLAERAFF
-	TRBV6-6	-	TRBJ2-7	TGTGCCAGCAGTTACTCGACAGAACTCCTTGACTACGAGCAGTACTTC	CASSYSTELLDYEQYF
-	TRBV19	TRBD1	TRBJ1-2	TGTGCCAGCCGGGGACAGCCACAGGGATATGGCTACACCTTC	CASRGQPQGYGYTF
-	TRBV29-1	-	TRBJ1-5	TGCAGCGTTTGCCAGGCGGGTCAGCCCCAGCATTTT	CSVCQAGQPQHF
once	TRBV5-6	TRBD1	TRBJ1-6	TGTGCCAGCAACACCGGACAGGGGTATTCACCCCTCCACTTT	CASNTGQGYSPLHF
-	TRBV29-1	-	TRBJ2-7	TGCAGCGTGGCAGAAGGCAGGGGCTACGAGCAGTACTTC	CSVAEGRGYEQYF
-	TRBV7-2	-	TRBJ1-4	TGTGCCAGCAGCCCTCCCTGGGGGGGGAGGGTGCCAAATGAAAAACTGTTTTTT	CASSPPWGGRVPNEKLFF
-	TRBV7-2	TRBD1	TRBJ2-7	TGTGCCAGCAGCCCCGTAACAGGGGGCTACGAGCAGTACTTC	CASSPVTGGYEQYF
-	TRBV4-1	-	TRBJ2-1	TGCGCCAGCAGCCAAGCTGAGGTGGCGGGTCAGGAGCAGTTCTTC	CASSQAEVAGQEQFF
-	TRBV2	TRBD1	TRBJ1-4	TGTGCCAGCAATACAGACAGGGGAAAACTGTTTTTT	CASNTDRGKLFF
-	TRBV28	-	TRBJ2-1	TGTGCCAGCAAGGGTACAGGCGAGCAGTTCTTC	CASKGTGEQFF
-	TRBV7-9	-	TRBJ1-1	TGTGCCAGCACCCTGGGAGGATGGTCTGAAGCTTTCTTT	CASTLGGWSEAFF
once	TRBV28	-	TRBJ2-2	TGTGCCAGCAGACCAAGCTCGTGGACCGGGGAGCTGTTTTTT	CASRPSSWTGELFF
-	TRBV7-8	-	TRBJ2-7	TGTGCCAGCAGCCGCGGTAGCTCCTACGAGCAGTACTTC	CASSRGSSYEQYF
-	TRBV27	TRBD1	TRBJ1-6	TGTGCCAGCAGTTTCTCACGCCCCACAGGGGGCGGTTCACCCCTCCACTTT	CASSFSRPTGGGSPLHF
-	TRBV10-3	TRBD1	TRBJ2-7	TGTGCCATCAGTGAGTCGACAGGGACCTACGAGCAGTACTTC	CAISESTGTYEQYF
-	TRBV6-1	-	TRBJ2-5	TGTGCCAGCTTCCCGGGACTTCGCCAAGAGACCCAGTACTTC	CASFPGLRQETQYF
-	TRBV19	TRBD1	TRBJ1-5	TGTGCCAGTAGTACCGGGACAGGGATGTATAGCAATCAGCCCCAGCATTTT	CASSTGTGMYSNQPQHF
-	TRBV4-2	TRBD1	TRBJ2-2	TGTGCCAGCAGCCAATACGGGACAGGCCGAAACACCGGGGAGCTGTTTTTT	CASSQYGTGRNTGELFF
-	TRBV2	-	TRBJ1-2	TGTGCCAGCAGTGAAGCGCTTCCAGGGAACTATGGCTACACCTTC	CASSEALPGNYGYTF
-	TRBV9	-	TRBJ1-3	TGTGCCAGCAGCTTCCAGGGGACCTTGTCTGGAAACACCATATATTTT	CASSFQGTLSGNTIYF
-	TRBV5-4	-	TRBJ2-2	TGTGCCAGCAGCTTCCCCCAGGGGAACACCGGGGAGCTGTTTTTT	CASSFPQGNTGELFF
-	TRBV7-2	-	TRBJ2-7	TGTGCCAGCAGCTCTAAATACGAGCAGTACTTC	CASSSKYEQYF